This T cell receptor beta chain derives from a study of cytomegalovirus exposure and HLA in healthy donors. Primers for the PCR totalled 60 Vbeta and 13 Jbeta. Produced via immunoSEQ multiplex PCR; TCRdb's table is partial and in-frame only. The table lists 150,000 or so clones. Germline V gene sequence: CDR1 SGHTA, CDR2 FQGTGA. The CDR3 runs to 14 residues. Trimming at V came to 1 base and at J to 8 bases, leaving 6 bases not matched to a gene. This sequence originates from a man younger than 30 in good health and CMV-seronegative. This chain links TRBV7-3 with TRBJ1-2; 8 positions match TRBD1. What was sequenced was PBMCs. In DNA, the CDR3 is TGTGCCAGCAGCTTAAGTAGGACAGGGTCGGGCTACACCTTC. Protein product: CASSLSRTGSGYTF.